This TCR beta chain was captured in a study of graft-versus-host responses after intestinal transplantation. Study background: Anti-thymocyte globulin induction preceded about 3 years of tacrolimus and steroid maintenance in all recipients.

V gave up 0 bases and J gave up 8 bases, with 15 bases separating them. Germline assignment: CDR1 SGHRS and CDR2 YFSETQ. This CDR3 has 16 residues. The repertoire was sequenced with immunoSEQ multiplex PCR; TCRdb's copy has only in-frame clones and lacks some. The profile shows roughly 46,000 clones, 85% to 95% of them singletons. V usage is TRBV5-1 and J usage is TRBJ1-6; D is unclear. The source material was PBMCs, sampled around 27 months after a first intestinal transplant, on the day of a second. The source is a human patient who received an intestinal transplant, so some T cells may come from the graft donor. The chain's CDR3 is CASSLADGRLDSPLHF. DNA for the CDR3: TGCGCCAGCAGCTTGGCAGACGGGAGATTAGATTCACCCCTCCACTTT.